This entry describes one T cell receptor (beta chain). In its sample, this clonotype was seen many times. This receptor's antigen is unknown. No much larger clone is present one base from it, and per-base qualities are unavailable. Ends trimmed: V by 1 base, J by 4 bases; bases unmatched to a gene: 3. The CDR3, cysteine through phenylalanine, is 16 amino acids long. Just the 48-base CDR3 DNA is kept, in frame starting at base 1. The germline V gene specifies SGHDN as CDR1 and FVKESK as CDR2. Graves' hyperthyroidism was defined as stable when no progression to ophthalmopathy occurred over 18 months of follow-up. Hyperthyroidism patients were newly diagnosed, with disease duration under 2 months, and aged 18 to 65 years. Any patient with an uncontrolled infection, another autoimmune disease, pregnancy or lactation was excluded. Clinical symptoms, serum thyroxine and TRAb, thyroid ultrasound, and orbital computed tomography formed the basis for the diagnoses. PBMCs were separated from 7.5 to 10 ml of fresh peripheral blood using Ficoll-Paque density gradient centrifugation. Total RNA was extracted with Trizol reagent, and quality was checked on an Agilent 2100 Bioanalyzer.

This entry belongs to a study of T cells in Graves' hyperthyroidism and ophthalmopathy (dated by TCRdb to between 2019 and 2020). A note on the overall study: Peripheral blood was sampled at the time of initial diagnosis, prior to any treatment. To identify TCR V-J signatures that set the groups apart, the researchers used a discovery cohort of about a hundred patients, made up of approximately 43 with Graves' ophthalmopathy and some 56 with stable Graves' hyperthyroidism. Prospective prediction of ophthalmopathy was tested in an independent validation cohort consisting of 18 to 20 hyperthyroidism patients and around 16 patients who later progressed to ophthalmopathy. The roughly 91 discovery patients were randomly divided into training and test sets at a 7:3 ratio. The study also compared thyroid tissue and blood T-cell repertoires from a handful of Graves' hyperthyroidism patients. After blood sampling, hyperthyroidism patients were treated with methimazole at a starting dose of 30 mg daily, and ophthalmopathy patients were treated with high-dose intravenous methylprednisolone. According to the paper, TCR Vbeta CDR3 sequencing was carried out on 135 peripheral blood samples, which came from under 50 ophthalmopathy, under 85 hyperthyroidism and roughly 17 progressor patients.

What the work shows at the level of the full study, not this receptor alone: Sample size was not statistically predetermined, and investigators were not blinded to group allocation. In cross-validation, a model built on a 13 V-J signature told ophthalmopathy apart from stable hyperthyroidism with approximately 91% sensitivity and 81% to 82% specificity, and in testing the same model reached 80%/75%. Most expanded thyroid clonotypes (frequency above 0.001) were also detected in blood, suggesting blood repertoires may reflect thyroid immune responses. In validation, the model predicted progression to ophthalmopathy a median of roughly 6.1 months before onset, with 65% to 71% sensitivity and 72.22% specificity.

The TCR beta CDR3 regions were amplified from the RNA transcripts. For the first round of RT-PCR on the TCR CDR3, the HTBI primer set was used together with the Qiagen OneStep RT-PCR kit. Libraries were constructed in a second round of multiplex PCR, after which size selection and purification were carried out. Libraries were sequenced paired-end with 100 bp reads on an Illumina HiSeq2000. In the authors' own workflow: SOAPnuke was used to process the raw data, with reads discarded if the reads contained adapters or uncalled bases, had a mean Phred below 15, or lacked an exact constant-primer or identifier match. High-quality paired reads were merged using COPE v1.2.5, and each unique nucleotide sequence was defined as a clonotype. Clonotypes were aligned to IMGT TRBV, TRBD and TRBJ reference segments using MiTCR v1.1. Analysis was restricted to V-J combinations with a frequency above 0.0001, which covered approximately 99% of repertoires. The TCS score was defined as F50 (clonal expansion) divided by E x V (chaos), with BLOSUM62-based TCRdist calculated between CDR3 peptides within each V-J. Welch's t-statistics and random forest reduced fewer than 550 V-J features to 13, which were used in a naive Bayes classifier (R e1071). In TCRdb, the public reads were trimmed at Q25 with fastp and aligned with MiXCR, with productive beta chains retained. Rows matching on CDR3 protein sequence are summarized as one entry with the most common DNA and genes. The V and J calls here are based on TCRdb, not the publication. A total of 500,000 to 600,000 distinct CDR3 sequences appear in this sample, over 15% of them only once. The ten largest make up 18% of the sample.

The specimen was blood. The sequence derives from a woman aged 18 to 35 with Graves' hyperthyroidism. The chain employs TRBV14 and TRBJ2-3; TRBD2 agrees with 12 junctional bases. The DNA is TGTGCCAGCAGCCAAGGCCCTAGCGGGAGGGCAGATACGCAGTATTTT. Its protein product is CASSQGPSGRADTQYF.